What follows are 5 T cell receptor beta chains derived from one specimen sequenced in a study of neurological immune-mediated disorders (dated by TCRdb to the late 2010s). The library came from 5' RACE. The sequencer was an Illumina HiSeq 2500. TCRdb reanalyzed the raw reads on its own, using fastp at Q25 for trimming and MiXCR for clone calling, and kept in-frame beta chains. Every distinct CDR3 protein forms one entry, paired with its most common genes and DNA. The sample records about 79,000 distinct CDR3 sequences, roughly 13% of which are singletons. The ten biggest clones cover more than 6% of the sample. The sequenced sample was PBMCs. These receptors all come from a woman aged 50 to 65 in good health.

This clonotype was found many times. This sequence joins TRBV10-2 and TRBJ2-2; 12 nucleotides line up with TRBD2. Per the germline V gene, CDR1 is WSHSY and CDR2 is SAAADI. Trimming at V came to 4 bases and at J to 7 bases, leaving 10 bases not matched to a gene. The CDR3 length is 17 residues. The DNA for the CDR3 is TGCGCCAGCAGTGGGCTAGCGGGAGGGCCCGAGATCGGGGAGCTGTTTTTT. Protein product: CASSGLAGGPEIGELFF.

A remark on this clonotype: At one boundary the junction diverges from the germline segment, which might be a read error. J is TRBJ2-1 and V is TRBV5-1; the match to TRBD2 covers 10 bases. Germline CDR1 is SGHRS and CDR2 is YFSETQ. CDR3 length equals 19 residues. The CDR3 is CASNLIPSGSSRSYNEQFF. DNA for the CDR3: TGCGCCAGCAACTTGATACCTAGCGGGAGCTCTCGATCCTACAATGAGCAGTTCTTC.

This clonotype was seen many times. The chain is built from TRBV5-1 and TRBJ2-3; 9 bases agree with TRBD2. CDR1 is SGHRS and CDR2 is YFSETQ in the germline V gene. The J segment lost 3 bases and the V segment lost 2 bases, leaving 7 bases of the junction unmatched. The CDR3 runs 16 residues. The CDR3 nucleotides are TGCGCCAGCAGCTTTCAACCTAGCGGGGCGACAGATACGCAGTATTTT. Translation: CASSFQPSGATDTQYF.

The sample holds many counts of this clonotype. This rearrangement joins TRBV7-9 to TRBJ1-1, with D maybe TRBD1 (5 bases). The CDR3 extends over 18 amino acids. Trimming took 5 bases from V and 2 from J, leaving 24 bases between them. Germline CDR1 SEHNR, CDR2 FQNEAQ (reference sequence). The CDR3 loop is CASSPGGDWAAPNTEAFF. CDR3 DNA sequence: TGTGCCAGCAGCCCCGGAGGGGACTGGGCGGCCCCTAACACTGAAGCTTTCTTT.

This clonotype was observed at least ten times. The rearrangement links TRBV20-1 to TRBJ2-2; D might be TRBD2 (6 bases). Germline V gene lookup returns CDR1 DFQATT and CDR2 SNEGSKA (reference sequence). The CDR3 is 14 residues long. V was clipped by 5 bases and J by 8 bases, with 18 bases between them. The CDR3 region is CSAPSGGPRGELFF. The CDR3 bases are TGCAGTGCTCCCAGCGGAGGGCCTAGAGGGGAGCTGTTTTTT.